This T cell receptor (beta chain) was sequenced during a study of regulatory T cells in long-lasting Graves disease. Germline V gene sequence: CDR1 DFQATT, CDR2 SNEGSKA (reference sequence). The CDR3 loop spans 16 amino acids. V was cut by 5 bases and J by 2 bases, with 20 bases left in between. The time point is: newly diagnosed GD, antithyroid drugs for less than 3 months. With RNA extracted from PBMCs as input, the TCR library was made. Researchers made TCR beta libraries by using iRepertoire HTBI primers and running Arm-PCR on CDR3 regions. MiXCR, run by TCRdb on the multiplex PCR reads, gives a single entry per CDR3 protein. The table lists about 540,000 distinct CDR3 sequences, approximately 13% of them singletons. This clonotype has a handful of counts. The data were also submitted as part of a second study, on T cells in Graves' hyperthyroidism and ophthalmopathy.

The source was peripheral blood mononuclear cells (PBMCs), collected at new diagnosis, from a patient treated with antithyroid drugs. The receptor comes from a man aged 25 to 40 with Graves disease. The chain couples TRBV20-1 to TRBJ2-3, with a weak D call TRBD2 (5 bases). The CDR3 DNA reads TGCAGTGCTCACCCTCCTTGGAGGCCTATCACAGATACGCAGTATTTT. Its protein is CSAHPPWRPITDTQYF.